This T cell receptor beta chain was documented in a study of blood T cell repertoires in COVID-19. For the study at large: Sources were T cells, B-cell-depleted T cells, or PBMCs; the material itself was cDNA or gDNA.

Original processing methods: Amplification of reference gene primers provided the estimated nucleated cell counts. Measured with immunoSEQ multiplex PCR; TCRdb has only the in-frame clones, and not every one. The V and J calls and the clone size are those of that table, but D and trimming were determined from the DNA. Among some 240,000 clones listed, around 80% were seen once. The CDR3 is made up of 15 amino acids. Germline V gene data show CDR1 as KGHSH and CDR2 as LQKENI. V lost 6 bases, J lost 4 bases, and 18 bases lay in between. The chain links TRBV18 to TRBJ1-2; TRBD1 might be the D (6 bases). The sequenced sample was peripheral blood. The receptor comes from a woman in her 70s with acute or convalescent COVID-19. DNA for the CDR3: TGTGCCAGCTCCCCCGGACAGCTTACTGCCTATGGCTACACCTTC. It specifies CASSPGQLTAYGYTF.